The clone carrying this T cell receptor beta chain was recorded a few times. The sample belongs to a study of blood T cell repertoires in COVID-19. Study-level background: Nucleic acid was either cDNA or gDNA, and it came from T cells, B-cell-depleted T cells, or PBMCs.

Original methodology: Researchers report that nucleated cell counts were estimated from reference gene primer amplification. The table came from immunoSEQ multiplex PCR; TCRdb's copy has only in-frame clones and leaves some out. The V and J calls and the clone size are those of that table, but D and trimming were determined from the DNA. This table holds hundreds of thousands of clones, about 88% found once. Cohort allocation depended upon clinical history that participants reported. Trimming took 5 bases from V and 3 from J, leaving 13 bases between them. The CDR3 is made up of 14 amino acids. Germline-derived CDR1 and CDR2 are MNHEY and SVGEGT.

The chain recombines TRBV6-2 or TRBV6-3 with TRBJ1-2; no definite D call. The receptor's source is a woman between 25 and 40 years old who had recovered from COVID-19. The sample taken for sequencing was PBMCs or T cells enriched from blood (not recorded which). The CDR3 is CASSPREQYYGYTF. The CDR3 DNA follows: TGTGCCAGCAGTCCCCGGGAACAGTACTATGGCTACACCTTC.